This section outlines one T cell receptor beta chain sequence together with its context. Its specificity is unknown. CDR3 length: 13 amino acids. V gave up 2 bases and J gave up 3 bases, with 8 bases separating them. Germline V CDR1 and CDR2: MNHNY, SVGAGI (reference sequence). Amplification used 60 V beta primers and 13 J beta primers. The repertoire was sequenced with immunoSEQ multiplex PCR; TCRdb's copy has only in-frame clones and lacks some. The sample lists 100,000 or so clones; around 87% were seen once. The data belong to a study of glioma-infiltrating T cells after dendritic cell vaccination. Across the whole study: Patients had newly diagnosed or recurrent glioblastoma and received dendritic cell vaccines. Dendritic cells derived from monocytes and pulsed with autologous tumor lysate formed the vaccine. Whole-study results and caveats: Higher pretreatment TIL content predicted longer progression-free time and survival.

Time point given: after dendritic cell vaccination, including at tumor progression/relapse. This receptor was obtained from a human donor with glioblastoma. The source was blood, collected after dendritic cell vaccination. The V call is TRBV6-6, the J call TRBJ2-7; D might be TRBD2 (5 bases). The CDR3 sequence is CASSYEGGYEQYF. CDR3 coding DNA: TGTGCCAGCAGTTACGAGGGTGGCTACGAGCAGTACTTC.